The clone carrying this TCR beta chain appeared a few times. The data originate from a study of T-cell reconstitution after alpha-beta-depleted transplantation in children. The TCRbeta library incorporated unique molecular identifiers. TCRdb analysed the PCR reads with MiXCR anew, one entry per CDR3 protein. Of 500,000 or so distinct CDR3 sequences listed, around a third were seen once; the top ten hold less than 2.5%. This CDR3 is 17 amino acids long. Germline CDR1 reads SGHTA; CDR2 reads FQGNSA. V was pared by 5 bases and J by 0 bases, with 9 bases of the junction left unmatched. The TCR originated in a human donor who donated a stem cell graft to a child with aplastic anemia. The rearrangement uses TRBV7-2 and TRBJ1-4; TRBD1 matches 7 bases. The input for sequencing was PBMCs from the stem cell graft donor, taken from the stem cell graft. The CDR3 reads CASSPRTGAATNEKLFF. As DNA, the CDR3 is TGTGCCAGCAGCCCCCGGACAGGCGCTGCAACTAATGAAAAACTGTTTTTT.